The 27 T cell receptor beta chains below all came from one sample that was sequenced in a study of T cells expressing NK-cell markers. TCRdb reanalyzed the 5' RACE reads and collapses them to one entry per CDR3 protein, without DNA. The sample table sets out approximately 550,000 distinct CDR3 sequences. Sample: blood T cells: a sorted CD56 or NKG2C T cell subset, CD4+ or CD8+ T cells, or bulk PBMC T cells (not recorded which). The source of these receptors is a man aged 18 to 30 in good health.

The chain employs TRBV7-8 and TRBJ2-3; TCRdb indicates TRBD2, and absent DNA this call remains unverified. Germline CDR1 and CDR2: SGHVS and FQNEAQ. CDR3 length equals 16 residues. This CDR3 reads CASSLLWEGRSSAQYF.

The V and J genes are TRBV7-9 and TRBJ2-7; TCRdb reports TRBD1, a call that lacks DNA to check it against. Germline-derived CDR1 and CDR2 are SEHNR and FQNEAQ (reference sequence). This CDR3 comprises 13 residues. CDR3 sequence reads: CASSRPNGQDKYF.

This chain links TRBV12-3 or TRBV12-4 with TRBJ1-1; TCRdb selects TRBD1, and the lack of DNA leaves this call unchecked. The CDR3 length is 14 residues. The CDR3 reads CASSSRTGRGEAFF.

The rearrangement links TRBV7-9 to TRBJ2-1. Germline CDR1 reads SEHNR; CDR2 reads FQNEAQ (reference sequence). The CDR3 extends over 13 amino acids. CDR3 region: CASSLEVPDEQFF.

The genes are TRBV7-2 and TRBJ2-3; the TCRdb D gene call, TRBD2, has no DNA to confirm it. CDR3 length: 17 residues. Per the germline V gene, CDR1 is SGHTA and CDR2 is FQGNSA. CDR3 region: CASSTEQAGGVTDTQYF.

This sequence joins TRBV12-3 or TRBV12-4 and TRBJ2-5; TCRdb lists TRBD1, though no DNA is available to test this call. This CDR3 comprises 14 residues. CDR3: CASSVSREWETQYF.

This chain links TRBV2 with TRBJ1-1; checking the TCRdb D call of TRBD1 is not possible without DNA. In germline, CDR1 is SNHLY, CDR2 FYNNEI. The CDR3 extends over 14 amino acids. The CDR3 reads CASRIQGGGTEAFF.

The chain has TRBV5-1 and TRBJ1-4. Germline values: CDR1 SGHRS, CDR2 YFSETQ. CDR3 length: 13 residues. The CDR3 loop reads CASSLGGFEKLFF. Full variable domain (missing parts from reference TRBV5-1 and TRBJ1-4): KAGVTQTPRYLIKTRGQQVTLSCSPISGHRSVSWYQQTPGQGLQFLFEYFSETQRNKGNFPGRFSGRQFSNSRSEMNVSTLELGDSALYLCASSLGGFEKLFFGSGTQLSVL.

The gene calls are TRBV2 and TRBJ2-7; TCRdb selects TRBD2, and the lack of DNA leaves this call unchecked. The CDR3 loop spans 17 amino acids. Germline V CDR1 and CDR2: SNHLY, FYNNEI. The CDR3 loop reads CASSETGGLAGAREQYF.

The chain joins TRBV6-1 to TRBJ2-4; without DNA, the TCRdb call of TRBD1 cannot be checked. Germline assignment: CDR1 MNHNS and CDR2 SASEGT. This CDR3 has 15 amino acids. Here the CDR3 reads CASRSTGLAKNIQYF.

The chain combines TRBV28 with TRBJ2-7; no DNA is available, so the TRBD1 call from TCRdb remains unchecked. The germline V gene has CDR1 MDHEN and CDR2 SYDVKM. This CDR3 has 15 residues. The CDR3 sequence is CASSKGTGRPYEQYF.

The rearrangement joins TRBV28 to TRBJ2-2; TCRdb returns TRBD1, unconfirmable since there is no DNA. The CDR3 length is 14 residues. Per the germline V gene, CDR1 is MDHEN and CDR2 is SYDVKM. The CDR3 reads CASRRTGTTGELFF.

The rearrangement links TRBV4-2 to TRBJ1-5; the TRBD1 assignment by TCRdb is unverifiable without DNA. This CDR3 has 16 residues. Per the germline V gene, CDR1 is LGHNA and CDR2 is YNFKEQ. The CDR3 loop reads CASSHDDRDSNQPQHF.

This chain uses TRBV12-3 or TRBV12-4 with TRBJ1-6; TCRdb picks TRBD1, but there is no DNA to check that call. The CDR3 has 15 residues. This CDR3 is CASSGHGVGGSPLHF.

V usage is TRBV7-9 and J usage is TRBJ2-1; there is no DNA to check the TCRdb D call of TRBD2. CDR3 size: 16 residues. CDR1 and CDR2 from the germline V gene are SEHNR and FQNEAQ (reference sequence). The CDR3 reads CASSRAGGPIYNEQFF.

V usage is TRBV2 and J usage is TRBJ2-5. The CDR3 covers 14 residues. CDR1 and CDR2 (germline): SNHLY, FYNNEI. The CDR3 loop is CASSGGLGQETQYF.

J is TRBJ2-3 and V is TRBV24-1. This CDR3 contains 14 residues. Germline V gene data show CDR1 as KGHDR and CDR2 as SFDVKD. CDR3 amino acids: CATSELASTDTQYF.

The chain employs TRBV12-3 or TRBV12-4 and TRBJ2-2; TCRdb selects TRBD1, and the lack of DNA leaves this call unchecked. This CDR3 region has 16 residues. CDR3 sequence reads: CASSFDRGRTTGELFF.

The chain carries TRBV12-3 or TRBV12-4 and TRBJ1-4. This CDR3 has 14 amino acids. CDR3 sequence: CASINGQVTEKLFF.

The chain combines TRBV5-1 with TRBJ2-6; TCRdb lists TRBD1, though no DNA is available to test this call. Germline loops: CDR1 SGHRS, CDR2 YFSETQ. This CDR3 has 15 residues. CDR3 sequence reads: CASSQGEAGANVLTF.

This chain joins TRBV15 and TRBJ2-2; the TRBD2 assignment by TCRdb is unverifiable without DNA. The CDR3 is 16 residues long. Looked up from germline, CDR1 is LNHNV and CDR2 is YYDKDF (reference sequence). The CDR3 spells CATSRVSGVNTGELFF.

This chain's CDR3 is CASSFRGTGYGYTF. The rearrangement uses TRBV12-3 or TRBV12-4 and TRBJ1-2; lacking DNA, the TRBD1 call made by TCRdb goes unchecked. The CDR3 is 14 residues long.

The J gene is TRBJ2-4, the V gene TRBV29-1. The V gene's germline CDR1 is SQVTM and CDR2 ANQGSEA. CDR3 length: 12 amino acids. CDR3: CSMTKAKNIQYF.

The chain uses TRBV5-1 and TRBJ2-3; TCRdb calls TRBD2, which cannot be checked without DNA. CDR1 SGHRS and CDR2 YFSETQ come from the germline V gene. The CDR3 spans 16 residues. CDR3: CASSLDRRVLTDTQYF.

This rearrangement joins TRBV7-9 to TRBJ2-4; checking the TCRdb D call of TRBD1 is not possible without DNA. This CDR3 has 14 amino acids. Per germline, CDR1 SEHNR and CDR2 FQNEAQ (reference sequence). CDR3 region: CASSFQGPGNIQYF.

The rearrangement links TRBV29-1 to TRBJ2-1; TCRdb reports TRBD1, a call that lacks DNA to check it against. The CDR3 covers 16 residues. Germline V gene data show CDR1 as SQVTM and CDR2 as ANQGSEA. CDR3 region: CSVEGVRAGGYNEQFF.

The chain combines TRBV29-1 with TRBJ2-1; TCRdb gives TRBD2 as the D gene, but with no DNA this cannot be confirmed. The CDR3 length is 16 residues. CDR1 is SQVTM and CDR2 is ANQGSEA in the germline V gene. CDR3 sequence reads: CSVEPSGLSSYNEQFF.